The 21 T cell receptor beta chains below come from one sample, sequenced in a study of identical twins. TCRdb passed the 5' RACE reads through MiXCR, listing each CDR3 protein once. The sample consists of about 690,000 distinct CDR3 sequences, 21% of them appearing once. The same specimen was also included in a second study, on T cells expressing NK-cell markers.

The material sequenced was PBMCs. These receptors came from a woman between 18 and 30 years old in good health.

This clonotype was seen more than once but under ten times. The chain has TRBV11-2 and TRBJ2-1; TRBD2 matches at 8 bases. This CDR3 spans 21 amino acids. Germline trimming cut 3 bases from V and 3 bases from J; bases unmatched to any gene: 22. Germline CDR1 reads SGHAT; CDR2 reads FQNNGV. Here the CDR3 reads CASSFDGGAPTLYPNYNEQFF. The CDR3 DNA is TGTGCCAGCAGCTTCGACGGGGGGGCTCCTACTCTATACCCCAACTACAATGAGCAGTTCTTC.

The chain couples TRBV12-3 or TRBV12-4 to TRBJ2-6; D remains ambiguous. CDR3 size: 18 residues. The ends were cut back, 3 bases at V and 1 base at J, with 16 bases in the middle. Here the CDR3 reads CASSFDSGLISGANVLTF. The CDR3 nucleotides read TGTGCCAGCAGTTTCGATTCAGGTCTGATTTCTGGGGCCAACGTCCTGACTTTC.

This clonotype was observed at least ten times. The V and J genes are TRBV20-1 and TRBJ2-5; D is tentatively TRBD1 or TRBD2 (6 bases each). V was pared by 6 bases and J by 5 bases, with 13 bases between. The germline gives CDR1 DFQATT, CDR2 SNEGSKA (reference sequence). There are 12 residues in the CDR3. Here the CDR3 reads CSAPLGGETQYF. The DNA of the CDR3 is TGCAGTGCGCCACTAGGGGGGGAGACCCAGTACTTC.

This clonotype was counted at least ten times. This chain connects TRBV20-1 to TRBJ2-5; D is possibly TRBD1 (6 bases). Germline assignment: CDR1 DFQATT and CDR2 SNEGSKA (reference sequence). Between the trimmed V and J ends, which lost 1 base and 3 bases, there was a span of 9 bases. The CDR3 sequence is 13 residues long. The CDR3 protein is CSARGSGEETQYF. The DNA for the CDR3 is TGCAGTGCTAGAGGGTCAGGGGAAGAGACCCAGTACTTC.

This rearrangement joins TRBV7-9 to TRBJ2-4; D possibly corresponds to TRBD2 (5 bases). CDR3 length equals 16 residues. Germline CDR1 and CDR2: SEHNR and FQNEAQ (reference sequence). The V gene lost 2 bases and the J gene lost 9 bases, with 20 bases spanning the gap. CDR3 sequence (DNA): TGTGCCAGCAGCTTACGGAGGACCCTCGATTCGGGCATTCAGTACTTC. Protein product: CASSLRRTLDSGIQYF.

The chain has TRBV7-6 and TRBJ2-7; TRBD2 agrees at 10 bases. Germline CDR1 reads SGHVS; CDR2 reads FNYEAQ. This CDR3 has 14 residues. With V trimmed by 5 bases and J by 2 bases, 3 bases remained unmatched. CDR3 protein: CASSITSGTYEQYF. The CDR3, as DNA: TGTGCCAGCAGCATCACTAGCGGGACCTACGAGCAGTACTTC.

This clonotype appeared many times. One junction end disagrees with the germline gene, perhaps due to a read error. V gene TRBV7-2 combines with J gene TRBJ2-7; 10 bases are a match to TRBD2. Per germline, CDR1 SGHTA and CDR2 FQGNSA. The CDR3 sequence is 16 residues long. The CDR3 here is CASSLASRTSGDRSVF. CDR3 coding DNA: TGTGCCAGCAGCTTAGCGAGCCGGACTAGCGGAGATCGTTCAGTCTTC.

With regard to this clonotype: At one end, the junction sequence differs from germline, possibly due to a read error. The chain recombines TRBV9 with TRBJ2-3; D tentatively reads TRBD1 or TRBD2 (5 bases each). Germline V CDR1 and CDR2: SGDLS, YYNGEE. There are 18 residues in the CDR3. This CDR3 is CAGSERGSGTRRTDTQYF. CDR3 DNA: TGTGCCGGCAGCGAACGAGGATCGGGGACCAGGAGGACAGATACGCAGTATTTT. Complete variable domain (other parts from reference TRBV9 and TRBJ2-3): DSGVTQTPKHLITATGQRVTLRCSPRSGDLSVYWYQQSLDQGLQFLIQYYNGEERAKGNILERFSAQQFPDLHSELNLSSLELGDSALYFCAGSERGSGTRRTDTQYFGPGTRLTVL.

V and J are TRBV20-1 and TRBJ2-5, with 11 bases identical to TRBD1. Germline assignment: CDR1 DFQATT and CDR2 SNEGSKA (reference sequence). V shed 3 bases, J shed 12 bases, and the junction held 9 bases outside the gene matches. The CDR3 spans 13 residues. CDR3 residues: CSASRTGGGVEYF. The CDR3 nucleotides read TGCAGTGCTAGCAGGACAGGGGGCGGCGTAGAGTACTTC.

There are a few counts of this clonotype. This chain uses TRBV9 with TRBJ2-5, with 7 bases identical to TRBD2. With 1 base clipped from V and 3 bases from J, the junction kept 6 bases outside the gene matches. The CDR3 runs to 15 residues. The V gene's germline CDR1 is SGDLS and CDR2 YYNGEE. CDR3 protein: CASSVRGLAEETQYF. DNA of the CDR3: TGTGCCAGCAGCGTACGAGGGCTAGCGGAAGAGACCCAGTACTTC.

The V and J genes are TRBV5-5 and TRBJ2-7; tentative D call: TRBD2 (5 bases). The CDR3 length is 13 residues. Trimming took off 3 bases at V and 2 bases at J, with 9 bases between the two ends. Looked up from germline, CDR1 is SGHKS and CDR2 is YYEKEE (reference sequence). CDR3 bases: TGTGCCAGCAGCTATGTCGGGACCTACGAGCAGTACTTC. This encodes CASSYVGTYEQYF.

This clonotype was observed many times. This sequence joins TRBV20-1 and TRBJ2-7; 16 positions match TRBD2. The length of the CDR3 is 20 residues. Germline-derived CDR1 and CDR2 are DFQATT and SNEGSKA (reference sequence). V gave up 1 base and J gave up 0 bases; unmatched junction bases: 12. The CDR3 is CSARGGGGTSGRASSYEQYF. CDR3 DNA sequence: TGCAGTGCTAGAGGCGGAGGGGGGACTAGCGGGAGGGCAAGCTCCTACGAGCAGTACTTC.

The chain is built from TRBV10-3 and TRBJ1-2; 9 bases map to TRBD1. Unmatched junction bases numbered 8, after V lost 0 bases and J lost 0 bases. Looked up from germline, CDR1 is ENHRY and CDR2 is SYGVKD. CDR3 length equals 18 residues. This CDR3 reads CAISESRDRVIPNYGYTF. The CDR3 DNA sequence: TGTGCCATCAGTGAGTCACGGGACAGGGTTATCCCTAACTATGGCTACACCTTC.

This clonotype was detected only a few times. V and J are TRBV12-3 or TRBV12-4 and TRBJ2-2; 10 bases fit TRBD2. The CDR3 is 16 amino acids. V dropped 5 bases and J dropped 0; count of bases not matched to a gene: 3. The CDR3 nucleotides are TGTGCCAGCAGTCTTAGCGGGGGGCCGAACACCGGGGAGCTGTTTTTT. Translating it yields CASSLSGGPNTGELFF.

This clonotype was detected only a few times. CDR3 protein: CASRSGRYTGELFF. The CDR3 DNA is TGTGCCAGCAGGAGCGGGAGATACACCGGGGAGCTGTTTTTT. The rearrangement uses TRBV6-2 or TRBV6-3 and TRBJ2-2; 8 bases are a match to TRBD2. This CDR3 is 14 amino acids long. CDR1 and CDR2 from the germline V gene are MNHEY and SVGEGT. The junction had 3 bases not matched to a gene; V was cut back by 6 bases and J by 3 bases.

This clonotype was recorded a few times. In DNA form, the CDR3 reads TGCGCCAGCAGCTTGGACTTTGGGACTAGCCCCTACGAGCAGTACTTC. Amino acid sequence: CASSLDFGTSPYEQYF. The chain couples TRBV5-1 to TRBJ2-7; 9 nucleotides match TRBD2. The J segment lost 2 bases and the V segment lost 0 bases, leaving 6 bases of the junction unmatched. The CDR3 consists of 16 residues. The germline V gene encodes CDR1 SGHRS and CDR2 YFSETQ.

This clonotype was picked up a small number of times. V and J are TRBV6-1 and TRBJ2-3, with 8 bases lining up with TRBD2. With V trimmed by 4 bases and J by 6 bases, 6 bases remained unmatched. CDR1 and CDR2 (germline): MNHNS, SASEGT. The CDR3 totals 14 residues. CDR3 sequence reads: CASSVSGGKDTQYF. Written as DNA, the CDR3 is TGTGCCAGCAGTGTGTCGGGGGGGAAGGATACGCAGTATTTT.

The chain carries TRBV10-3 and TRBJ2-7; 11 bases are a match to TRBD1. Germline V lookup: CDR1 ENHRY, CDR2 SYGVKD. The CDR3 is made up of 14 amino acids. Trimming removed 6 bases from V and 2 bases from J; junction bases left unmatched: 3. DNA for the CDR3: TGTGCCATCAGGGGACAGGGGGACACCTACGAGCAGTACTTC. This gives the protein CAIRGQGDTYEQYF.

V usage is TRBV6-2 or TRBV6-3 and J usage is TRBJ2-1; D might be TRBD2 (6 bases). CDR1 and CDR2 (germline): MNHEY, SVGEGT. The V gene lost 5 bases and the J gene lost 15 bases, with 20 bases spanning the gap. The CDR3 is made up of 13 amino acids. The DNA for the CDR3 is TGTGCCAGCAGTCCCCTCTGGGACTCCCCGGGGTTCTTC. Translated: CASSPLWDSPGFF.

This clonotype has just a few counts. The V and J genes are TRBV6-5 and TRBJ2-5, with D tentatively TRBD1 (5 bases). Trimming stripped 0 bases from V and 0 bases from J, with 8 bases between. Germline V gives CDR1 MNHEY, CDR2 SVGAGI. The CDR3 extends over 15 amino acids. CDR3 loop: CASSYSYRNQETQYF. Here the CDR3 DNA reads TGTGCCAGCAGTTACTCCTACAGGAACCAAGAGACCCAGTACTTC.

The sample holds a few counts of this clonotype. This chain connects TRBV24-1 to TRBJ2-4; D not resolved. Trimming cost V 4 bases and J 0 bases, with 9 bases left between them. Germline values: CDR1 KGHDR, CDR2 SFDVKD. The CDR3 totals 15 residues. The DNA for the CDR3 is TGTGCCACCAGTGACCAAGAGGTAGCCAAAAACATTCAGTACTTC. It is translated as CATSDQEVAKNIQYF.